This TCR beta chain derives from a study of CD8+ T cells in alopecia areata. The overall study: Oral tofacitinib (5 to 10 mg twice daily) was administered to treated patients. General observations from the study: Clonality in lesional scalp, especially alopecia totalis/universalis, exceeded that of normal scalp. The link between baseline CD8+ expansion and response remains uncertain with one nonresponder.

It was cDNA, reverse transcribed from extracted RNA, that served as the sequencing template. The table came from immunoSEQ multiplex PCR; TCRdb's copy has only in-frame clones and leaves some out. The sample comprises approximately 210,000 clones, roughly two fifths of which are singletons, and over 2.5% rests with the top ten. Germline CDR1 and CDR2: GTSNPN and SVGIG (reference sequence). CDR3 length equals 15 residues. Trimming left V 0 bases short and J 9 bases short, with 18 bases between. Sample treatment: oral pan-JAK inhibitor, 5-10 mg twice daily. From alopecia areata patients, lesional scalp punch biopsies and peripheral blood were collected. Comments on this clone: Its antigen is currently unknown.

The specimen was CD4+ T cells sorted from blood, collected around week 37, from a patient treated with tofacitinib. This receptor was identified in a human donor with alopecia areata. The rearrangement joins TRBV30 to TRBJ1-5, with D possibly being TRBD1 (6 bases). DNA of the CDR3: TGTGCCTGGAGTGTGGGTCGGCAGGGGTTCCGGCCCCAGCATTTT. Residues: CAWSVGRQGFRPQHF.